This record looks at one T cell receptor beta chain sequence and its context. Its target is not known. The CDR3 length is 13 residues. Germline CDR1 and CDR2: SGHTA and FQGNSA. V lost 2 bases and J 5 bases, leaving 8 bases between the germline ends. These data come from a study of blood T cells in healthy people across ages. The authors ran a second PCR of about 6 to 12 cycles using a sample-barcoded 5' primer and a J-beta primer mix. TCRdb independently ran MiXCR on the 5' RACE reads; one entry per CDR3 protein. The repertoire consists of approximately 800,000 distinct CDR3 sequences, with 62% occurring once and the leading ten covering around a quarter. The study's findings and limits: Changes seen in expanded clonotypes were possibly confounded by donor CMV status left unknown. Older age went with lower TCR beta diversity per million T cells, in a roughly linear way.

The total RNA that was extracted per sample amounted to at least 5 micrograms. This sequence originates from a man younger than 40 in good health. The gene calls are TRBV7-2 and TRBJ2-3; D gene uncertain. The sequenced sample was blood. CDR3 protein: CASSLRWGDTQYF. As DNA, the CDR3 is TGTGCCAGCAGCTTACGCTGGGGAGATACGCAGTATTTT.